This record looks at one T cell receptor beta chain sequence and its context. Its cognate antigen is unknown. This sample was taken from a study of a mutant IDH1 vaccine in newly diagnosed glioma. The overall study: Investigators started vaccination 4-6 weeks after radiotherapy alone, or with temozolomide cycles.

TCRdb keeps only in-frame clones here, not all; method: immunoSEQ multiplex PCR. Of 50,000 to 70,000 clones listed, about 74% are singletons. This CDR3 is 18 amino acids long. CDR1 and CDR2 from the germline V gene are KGHSH and LQKENI. V lost 0 bases and J lost 2; bases outside the gene matches: 9. Whole-study findings and limits: Changes to the top peripheral T cell clonotypes appeared unrelated to pseudoprogression.

The time point here: week 35, safety follow-up. It was 300 ug of mutant IDH1 20-mer peptide that made up each vaccine dose, given with topical imiquimod. Eight vaccinations were given in weeks 1, 3, 5, 7, 11, 15, 19 and 23. Sample: PBMCs, taken from a glioma patient whose treatment included an IDH1 peptide vaccine. This receptor was taken from a man aged 50-60 years with glioma. V gene TRBV18 combines with J gene TRBJ2-1; 8 nucleotides line up with TRBD2. The DNA of the CDR3 is TGTGCCAGCTCACCACCCCCCATCGGGGGGGTTCCCTACAATGAGCAGTTCTTC. This translates into CASSPPPIGGVPYNEQFF. The full variable domain, in which reference TRBV18 and TRBJ2-1 provide the parts outside the CDR3, is NAGVMQNPRHLVRRRGQEARLRCSPMKGHSHVYWYRQLPEEGLKFMVYLQKENIIDESGMPKERFSAEFPKEGPSILRIQQVVRGDSAAYFCASSPPPIGGVPYNEQFFGPGTRLTVL.